Below, one T cell receptor (beta chain) is given with its context. What it recognizes is unknown. Sequencing was performed with immunoSEQ multiplex PCR; in TCRdb, only in-frame clones are kept and a portion is missing. The data show 85,000 to 90,000 clones, more than 85% seen once. This specimen belongs to a study of graft-versus-host responses after intestinal transplantation. Germline V lookup: CDR1 MNHEY, CDR2 SMNVEV (reference sequence). The germline V and J ends were trimmed by 1 base and 6 bases, with 6 bases remaining between them. This CDR3 is 13 amino acids long. The sequence derives from a human donor who was the organ donor for an intestinal transplant. The chain is built from TRBV27 and TRBJ2-2, with D uncertain. The sequencing here drew on unstimulated CD4+ T cells sorted from spleen or lymph node cells, taken before transplant. CDR3 DNA sequence: TGTGCCAGCAGTTTATATACTTCCGGGGAGCTGTTTTTT. Its protein product is CASSLYTSGELFF.